The clone carrying this T cell receptor beta chain was recorded only once. Donors were grouped by their self-reported clinical history. This record comes from a study of blood T cell repertoires in COVID-19. Whole-study context: T cells, B-cell-depleted T cells, or PBMCs provided the cDNA or gDNA that served as material.

The assay was immunoSEQ multiplex PCR, and TCRdb's table has in-frame clones only and misses some. The data contain some 200,000 clones, roughly 83% of them singletons. Source material: PBMCs or T cells enriched from blood (not recorded which). This clonotype was obtained from a woman aged 40 to 49 with acute COVID-19.

CDR3 residues: CASSPGGEQFF. The CDR3 DNA is TGTGCCAGTAGTCCCGGAGGGGAGCAGTTCTTC. This chain joins TRBV19 and TRBJ2-1; perhaps TRBD2 as D (6 bases). With 5 bases removed from V and 10 bases from J, the gap between germline ends came to 9 bases. The CDR3 contains 11 residues. In germline, CDR1 is LNHDA, CDR2 SQIVND (reference sequence).